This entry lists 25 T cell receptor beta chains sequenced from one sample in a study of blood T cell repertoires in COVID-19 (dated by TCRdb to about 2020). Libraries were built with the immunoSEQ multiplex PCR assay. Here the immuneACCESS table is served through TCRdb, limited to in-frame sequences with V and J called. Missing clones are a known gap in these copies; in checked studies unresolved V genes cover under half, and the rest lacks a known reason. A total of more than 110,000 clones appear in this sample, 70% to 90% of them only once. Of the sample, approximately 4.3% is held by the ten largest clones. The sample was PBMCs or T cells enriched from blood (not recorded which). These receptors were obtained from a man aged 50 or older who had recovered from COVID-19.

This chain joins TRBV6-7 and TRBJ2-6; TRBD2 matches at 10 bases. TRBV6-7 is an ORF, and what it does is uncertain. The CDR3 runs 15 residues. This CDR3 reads CPSSGRAGGANVLTF. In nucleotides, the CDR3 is TGTCCGAGCAGCGGGAGGGCCGGAGGGGCCAACGTCCTGACTTTC.

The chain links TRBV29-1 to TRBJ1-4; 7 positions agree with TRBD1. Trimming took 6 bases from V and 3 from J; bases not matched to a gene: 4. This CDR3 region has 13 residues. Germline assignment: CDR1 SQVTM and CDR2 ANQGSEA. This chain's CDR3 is CSVKDRANEKLFF. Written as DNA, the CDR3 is TGCAGCGTGAAAGACAGGGCTAATGAAAAACTGTTTTTT.

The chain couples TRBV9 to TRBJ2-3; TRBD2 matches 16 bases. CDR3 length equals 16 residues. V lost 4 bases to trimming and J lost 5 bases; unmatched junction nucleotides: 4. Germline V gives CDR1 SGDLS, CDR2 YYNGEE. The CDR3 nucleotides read TGTGCCAGCAGCCCGGGACTAGCGGGAGGGGGAGATACGCAGTATTTT. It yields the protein CASSPGLAGGGDTQYF.

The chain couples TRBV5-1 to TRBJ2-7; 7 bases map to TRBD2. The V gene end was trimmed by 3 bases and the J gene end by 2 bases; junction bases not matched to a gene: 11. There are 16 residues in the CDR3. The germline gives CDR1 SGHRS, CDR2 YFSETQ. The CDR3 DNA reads TGCGCCAGCAGCTGGTGGCTAGCGGACACGACCTACGAGCAGTACTTC. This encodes CASSWWLADTTYEQYF.

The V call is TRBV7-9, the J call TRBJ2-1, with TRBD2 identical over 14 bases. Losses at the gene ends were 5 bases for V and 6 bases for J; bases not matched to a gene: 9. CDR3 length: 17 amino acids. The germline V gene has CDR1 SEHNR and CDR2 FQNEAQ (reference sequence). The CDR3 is CASSAFGGLAGVNEQFF. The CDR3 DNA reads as TGTGCCAGCAGCGCCTTCGGGGGACTAGCGGGAGTCAATGAGCAGTTCTTC.

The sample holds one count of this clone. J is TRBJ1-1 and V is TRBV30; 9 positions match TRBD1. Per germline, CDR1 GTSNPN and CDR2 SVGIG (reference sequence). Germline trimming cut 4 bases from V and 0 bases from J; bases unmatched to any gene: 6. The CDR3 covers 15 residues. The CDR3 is CAWKRTGVMNTEAFF. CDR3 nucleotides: TGTGCCTGGAAACGGACAGGGGTGATGAACACTGAAGCTTTCTTT.

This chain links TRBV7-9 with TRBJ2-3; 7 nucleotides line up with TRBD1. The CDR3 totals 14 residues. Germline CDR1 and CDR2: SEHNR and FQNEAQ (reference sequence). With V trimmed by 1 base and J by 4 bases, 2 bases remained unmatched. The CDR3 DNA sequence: TGTGCCAGCAGCTTAGTAGGGGGCGCAGATACGCAGTATTTT. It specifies CASSLVGGADTQYF.

CDR3 sequence (DNA): TGTGCCTGGAGTGGACAGGGGGGGGCAGGGCCCCAGCATTTT. Translating it yields CAWSGQGGAGPQHF. The rearrangement links TRBV30 to TRBJ1-5; 9 nucleotides match TRBD1. There are 14 residues in the CDR3. Germline V gene lookup returns CDR1 GTSNPN and CDR2 SVGIG (reference sequence). Germline trimming cut 1 base from V and 9 bases from J; bases unmatched to any gene: 7.

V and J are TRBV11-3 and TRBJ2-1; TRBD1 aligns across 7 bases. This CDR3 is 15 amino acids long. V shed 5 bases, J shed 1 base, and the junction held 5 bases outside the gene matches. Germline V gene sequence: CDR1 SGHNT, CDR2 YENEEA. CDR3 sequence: CASSPRDSSYNEQFF. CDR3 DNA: TGTGCCAGCAGCCCGAGGGACAGTTCCTACAATGAGCAGTTCTTC.

CDR3 residues: CAWRDGGSNQPQHF. DNA for the CDR3: TGTGCCTGGAGGGATGGGGGGAGCAATCAGCCCCAGCATTTT. This chain links TRBV30 with TRBJ1-5; D is perhaps TRBD1 (5 bases). Per germline, CDR1 GTSNPN and CDR2 SVGIG (reference sequence). V was clipped by 3 bases and J by 1 base, with 10 bases between them. The CDR3 contains 14 residues. Full variable domain (missing parts from reference TRBV30 and TRBJ1-5): SQTIHQWPATLVQPVGSPLSLECTVEGTSNPNLYWYRQAAGRGLQLLFYSVGIGQISSEVPQNLSASRPQDRQFILSSKKLLLSDSGFYLCAWRDGGSNQPQHFGDGTRLSIL.

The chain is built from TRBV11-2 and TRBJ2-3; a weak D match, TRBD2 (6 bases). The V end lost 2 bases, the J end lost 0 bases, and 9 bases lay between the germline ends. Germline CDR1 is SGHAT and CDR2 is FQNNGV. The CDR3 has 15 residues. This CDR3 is CASSLPSGSTDTQYF. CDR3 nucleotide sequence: TGTGCCAGCAGCTTACCCAGCGGGAGCACAGATACGCAGTATTTT.

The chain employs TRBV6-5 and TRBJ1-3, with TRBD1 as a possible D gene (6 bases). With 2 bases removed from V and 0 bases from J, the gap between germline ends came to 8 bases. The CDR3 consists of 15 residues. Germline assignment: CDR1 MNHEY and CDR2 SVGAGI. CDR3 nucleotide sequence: TGTGCCAGCAGTTACGGGACATACTCTGGAAACACCATATATTTT. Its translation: CASSYGTYSGNTIYF.

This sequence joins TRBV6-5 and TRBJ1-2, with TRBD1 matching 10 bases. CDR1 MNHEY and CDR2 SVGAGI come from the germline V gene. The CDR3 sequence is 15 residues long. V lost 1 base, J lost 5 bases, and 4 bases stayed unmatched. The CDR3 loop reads CASSYFGQGEYGYTF. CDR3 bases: TGTGCCAGCAGTTACTTTGGACAGGGGGAGTATGGCTACACCTTC.

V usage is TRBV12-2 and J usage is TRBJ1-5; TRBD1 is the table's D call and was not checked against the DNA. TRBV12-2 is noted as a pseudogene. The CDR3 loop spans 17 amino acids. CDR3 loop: CASRLPTLDRANQPQHF. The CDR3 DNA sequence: TGTGCAAGTCGCTTACCTACCCTAGACAGGGCCAATCAGCCCCAGCATTTT.

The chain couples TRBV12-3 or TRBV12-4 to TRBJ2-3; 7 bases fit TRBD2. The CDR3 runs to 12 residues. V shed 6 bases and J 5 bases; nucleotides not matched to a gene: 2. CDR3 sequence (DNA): TGTGCCAGCAGACAGCGGGGAGATACGCAGTATTTT. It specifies CASRQRGDTQYF.

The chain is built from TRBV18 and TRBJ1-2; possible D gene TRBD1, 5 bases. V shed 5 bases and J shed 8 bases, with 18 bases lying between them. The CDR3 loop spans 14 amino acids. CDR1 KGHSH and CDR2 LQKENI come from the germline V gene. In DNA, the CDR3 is TGTGCCAGCTCAAACGGACGGGGGTGGGAGGGCTACACCTTC. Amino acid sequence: CASSNGRGWEGYTF.

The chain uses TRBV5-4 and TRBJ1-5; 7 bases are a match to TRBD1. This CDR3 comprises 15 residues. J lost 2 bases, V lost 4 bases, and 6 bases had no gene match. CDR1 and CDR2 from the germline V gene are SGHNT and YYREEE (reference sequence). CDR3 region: CASSVGGAGNQPQHF. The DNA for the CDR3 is TGTGCCAGCAGCGTAGGGGGCGCGGGCAATCAGCCCCAGCATTTT.

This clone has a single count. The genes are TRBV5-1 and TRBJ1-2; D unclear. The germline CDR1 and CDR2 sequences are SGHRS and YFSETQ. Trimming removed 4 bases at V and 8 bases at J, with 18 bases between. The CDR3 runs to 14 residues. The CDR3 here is CASSPQEGGIGYTF. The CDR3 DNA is TGCGCCAGCAGCCCCCAGGAAGGTGGTATCGGCTACACCTTC.

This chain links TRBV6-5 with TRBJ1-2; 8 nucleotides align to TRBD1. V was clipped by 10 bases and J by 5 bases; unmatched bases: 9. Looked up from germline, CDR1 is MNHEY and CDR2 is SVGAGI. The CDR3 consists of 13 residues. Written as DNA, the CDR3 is TGTGCCAACAGGGCAGGGGGCGGTTATGGCTACACCTTC. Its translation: CANRAGGGYGYTF.

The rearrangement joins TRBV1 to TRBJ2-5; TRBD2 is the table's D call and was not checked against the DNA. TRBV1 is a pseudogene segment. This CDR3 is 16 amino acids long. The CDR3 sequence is CTSSHTLGASGETQYF. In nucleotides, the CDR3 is TGCACCAGCAGCCACACCCTAGGGGCTAGCGGAGAGACCCAGTACTTC.

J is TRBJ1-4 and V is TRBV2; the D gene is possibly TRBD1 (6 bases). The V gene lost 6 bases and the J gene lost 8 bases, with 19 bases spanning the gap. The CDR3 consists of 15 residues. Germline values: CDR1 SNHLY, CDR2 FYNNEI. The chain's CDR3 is CASSSSGARTEKLFF. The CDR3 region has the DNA TGTGCCAGCAGCTCTTCAGGGGCGAGAACAGAAAAACTGTTTTTT.

The CDR3 here is CASSYTGTANTEAFF. The DNA for the CDR3 is TGCGCCAGCAGCTATACCGGGACAGCGAACACTGAAGCTTTCTTT. V gene TRBV5-1 combines with J gene TRBJ1-1; 7 bases line up with TRBD1. V trimming: 3 bases; J trimming: 1 base; junction bases outside the gene matches: 6. The V gene's germline CDR1 is SGHRS and CDR2 YFSETQ. This CDR3 is built from 15 residues. The whole variable domain, remainder taken from reference TRBV5-1 and TRBJ1-1, is KAGVTQTPRYLIKTRGQQVTLSCSPISGHRSVSWYQQTPGQGLQFLFEYFSETQRNKGNFPGRFSGRQFSNSRSEMNVSTLELGDSALYLCASSYTGTANTEAFFGQGTRLTVV.

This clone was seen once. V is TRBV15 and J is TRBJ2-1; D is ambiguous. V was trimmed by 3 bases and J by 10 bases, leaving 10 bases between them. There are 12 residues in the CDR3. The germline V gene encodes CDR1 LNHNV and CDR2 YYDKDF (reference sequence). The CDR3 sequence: CATSSRLVEQFF. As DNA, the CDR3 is TGTGCCACCAGCAGTAGGCTAGTCGAGCAGTTCTTC.

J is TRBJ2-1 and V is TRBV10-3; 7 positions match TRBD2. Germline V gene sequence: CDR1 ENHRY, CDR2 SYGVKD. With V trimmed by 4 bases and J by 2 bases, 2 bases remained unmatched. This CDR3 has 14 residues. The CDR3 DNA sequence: TGTGCCATCAGTGGAGGACTAGCCTACAATGAGCAGTTCTTC. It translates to CAISGGLAYNEQFF.

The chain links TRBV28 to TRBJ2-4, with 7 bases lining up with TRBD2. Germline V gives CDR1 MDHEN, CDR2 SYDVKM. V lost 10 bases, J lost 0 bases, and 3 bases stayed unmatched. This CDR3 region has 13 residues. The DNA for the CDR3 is TGTGCCACGGGGACTATAGCCAAAAACATTCAGTACTTC. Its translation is CATGTIAKNIQYF.